This T cell receptor beta chain was documented in a study of memory CD8 T cells in hepatitis C reinfection. Study-level background: HCV reinfection meant a positive HCV RNA test after two negative tests at least 60 days apart. Peak reinfection samples were taken 3 to 8 weeks after detection.

CDR3 size: 15 residues. The germline gives CDR1 SEHNR, CDR2 FQNEAQ (reference sequence). The J segment lost 0 bases and the V segment lost 4 bases, leaving 5 bases of the junction unmatched. Libraries were prepared by immunoSEQ multiplex PCR; TCRdb keeps only in-frame clonotypes and omits some of them. The sample carries about 2,300 clones, more than 80% recorded once. Time point specified: peak reinfection, 3 to 8 weeks after reinfection detection. No in vitro expansion preceded TCR sequencing of the sorted cells. People who inject drugs from Montreal's HEPCO study were the donors. Sample: naive CD8+ T cells sorted from blood. V gene TRBV7-9 combines with J gene TRBJ2-7; 8 nucleotides agree with TRBD2. This receptor was obtained from a man aged 45-65 years with hepatitis C virus infection. CDR3 coding DNA: TGTGCCAGCAGCTGGACTAGCAGTTACTCCTACGAGCAGTACTTC. Amino acid sequence: CASSWTSSYSYEQYF.